This is a list of T cell receptor beta chains from one sample in a study of cytomegalovirus exposure and HLA in healthy donors. The method was immunoSEQ multiplex PCR; TCRdb's version includes in-frame clones alone and lacks a portion of them. The table shows about 260,000 clones, with 84% occurring only once. Sample: PBMCs. All receptors derive from a woman in her thirties or forties in good health and CMV-seropositive. Both conserved end residues are part of each CDR3. D genes are given only for firm matches. Clone size, where shown, is once, few, many, or a class for clones that have expanded.

len,v_gene,j_gene,d_gene,abundance,CDR3nt,CDR3aa
13,TRBV6-5,TRBJ1-1,.,.,TGTGCCAGCAGTTACTTGGGGGGCACTGAAGCTTTCTTT,CASSYLGGTEAFF
14,TRBV28,TRBJ2-7,TRBD1,.,TGTGCCAGCAACCGCGGTGACAGGGGCTACGAGCAGTACTTC,CASNRGDRGYEQYF
13,TRBV30,TRBJ2-5,TRBD2,.,TGTGCCTGGTCCCTAGCGGGAGCTGGGACCCAGTACTTC,CAWSLAGAGTQYF
15,TRBV11-3,TRBJ1-1,.,.,TGTGCCAGCGGCTTAGTCCTACAGGGGAACACTGAAGCTTTCTTT,CASGLVLQGNTEAFF
16,TRBV29-1,TRBJ2-2,.,few,TGCAGCGTTGGGCCTACAGGTTTCAGGAGCACCGGGGAGCTGTTTTTT,CSVGPTGFRSTGELFF
12,TRBV30,TRBJ2-6,.,.,TGTGCCTGGAACTCTGGGGCCAACGGCCTGACTTTC,CAWNSGANGLTF
19,TRBV11-2,TRBJ2-1,TRBD2,.,TGTGCCAGCAGCTTAGACGGGGGAGCTAGCGGTAGCTCCTACAATGAGCAGTTCTTC,CASSLDGGASGSSYNEQFF
16,TRBV5-1,TRBJ2-3,TRBD2,few,TGCGCCAGCAGCTTGGAACGGACTAGCTCAGGGGATACGCAGTATTTT,CASSLERTSSGDTQYF
13,TRBV30,TRBJ1-2,.,.,TGTGCCTGGAGACCGCAGCGGGGAAGTGGCTACACCTTC,CAWRPQRGSGYTF
17,TRBV6-1,TRBJ2-2,TRBD2,.,TGTGCCAGCAGTGAGGCTAGCGGGAGAAGGCACACCGGGGAGCTGTTTTTT,CASSEASGRRHTGELFF
15,TRBV7-6,TRBJ1-1,.,.,TGTGCCAGCAGCTTAGCCGCGGGGGGGGGAACTGAAGCTTTCTTT,CASSLAAGGGTEAFF
15,TRBV19,TRBJ2-7,TRBD1,few,TGTGCCAGTAGTATAGCCAGGGGGCTGGGCTACGAGCAGTACTTC,CASSIARGLGYEQYF
13,TRBV28,TRBJ1-6,.,.,TGTGCCGGTCGCAGGGCCGCCAATTCACCCCTCCACTTT,CAGRRAANSPLHF
13,TRBV6-4,TRBJ2-7,TRBD1,once,TGTGCCAGCAGCCTCAAGACAGGGAGCGAGCAGTACTTC,CASSLKTGSEQYF
15,TRBV7-6,TRBJ2-2,TRBD1,.,TGTGCCAGCAGCCAGGGGACAGTAGCTACCGGGGAGCTGTTTTTT,CASSQGTVATGELFF
17,TRBV28,TRBJ2-2,TRBD2,once,TGTGCCAGCAGTTTTCCCATGGGGGGGGACGCCACCGGGGAGCTGTTTTTT,CASSFPMGGDATGELFF
16,TRBV10-2,TRBJ2-1,TRBD2,.,TGCGCCAGCAGTGAGTCGGCGGGAGGCTCCTACAATGAGCAGTTCTTC,CASSESAGGSYNEQFF
17,TRBV18,TRBJ2-3,.,.,TGTGCCAGCTCACCTGCGTACAGGGGCGAGACTAGTGATACGCAGTATTTT,CASSPAYRGETSDTQYF
14,TRBV29-1,TRBJ2-2,.,.,TGCAGCGTTGCTAGAACCCCGAACACCGGGGAGCTGTTTTTT,CSVARTPNTGELFF
16,TRBV29-1,TRBJ2-7,TRBD2,.,TGCAGCGTTGATGGCCTAGCGGGAGTCGATGAATTAGGGCAGTACTTC,CSVDGLAGVDELGQYF
15,TRBV5-4,TRBJ2-7,.,.,TGTGCCAGCAGCTTGGATGGCAGGGCCTCCTACGAGCAGTACTTC,CASSLDGRASYEQYF
15,TRBV29-1,TRBJ2-3,TRBD2,.,TGCAGCACTAGCGGGAGGGCCGGGAGCACAGATACGCAGTATTTT,CSTSGRAGSTDTQYF
16,TRBV7-9,TRBJ2-7,TRBD1,.,TGTGCCAGCAGCTATTCCCGGGCACAGGGGGCCCACGAGCAGTACTTC,CASSYSRAQGAHEQYF
13,TRBV30,TRBJ1-1,.,once,TGTGCCTGGAGCGCTCAGGGGAGCACTGAAGCTTTCTTT,CAWSAQGSTEAFF
15,TRBV18,TRBJ1-4,.,.,TGTGCCAGCTCAACCCGGGACAAAGTTAATGAAAAACTGTTTTTT,CASSTRDKVNEKLFF
13,TRBV30,TRBJ2-1,TRBD2,.,TGTGCCTGGGATCGCGGGAGGGCCTGGGGGCAGTTCTTC,CAWDRGRAWGQFF
15,TRBV4-2,TRBJ1-1,TRBD1,.,TGTGCCAGCAGCCCAGACAGGGGGAGCGGCACTGAAGCTTTCTTT,CASSPDRGSGTEAFF
13,TRBV29-1,TRBJ2-3,TRBD2,once,TGCAGCGTGGGACTAGCGATGACAGATACGCAGTATTTT,CSVGLAMTDTQYF
15,TRBV4-2,TRBJ1-4,.,.,TGTGCCAGCAGCCTCAGGGGTGCAACTAATGAAAAACTGTTTTTT,CASSLRGATNEKLFF
13,TRBV28,TRBJ2-5,.,.,TGTGCCAGCAGTTTAGGTGGAACGGGAACCCAGTACTTC,CASSLGGTGTQYF
14,TRBV18,TRBJ2-2,.,.,TGTGCCAGCTCACCGGCCCAGGCCACCGGGGAGCTGTTTTTT,CASSPAQATGELFF
15,TRBV19,TRBJ2-3,TRBD1,.,TGTGCCAGTAGTCCAGGACAGGGACGCACAGATACGCAGTATTTT,CASSPGQGRTDTQYF
15,TRBV19,TRBJ2-5,TRBD2,.,TGTGCCAGTAGAGGAACTAGCGGGGCCCAAGAGACCCAGTACTTC,CASRGTSGAQETQYF